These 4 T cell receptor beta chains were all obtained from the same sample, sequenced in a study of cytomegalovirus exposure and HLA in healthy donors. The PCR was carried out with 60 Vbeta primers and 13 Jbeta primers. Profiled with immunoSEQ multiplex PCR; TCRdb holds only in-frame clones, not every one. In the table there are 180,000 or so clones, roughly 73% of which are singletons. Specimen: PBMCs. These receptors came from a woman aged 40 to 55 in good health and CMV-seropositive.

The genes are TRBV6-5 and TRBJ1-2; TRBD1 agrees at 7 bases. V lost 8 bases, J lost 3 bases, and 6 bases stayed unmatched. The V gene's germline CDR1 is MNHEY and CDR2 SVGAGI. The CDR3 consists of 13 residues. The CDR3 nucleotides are TGTGCCAGCGGGCCTACAGGGGACTATGGCTACACCTTC. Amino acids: CASGPTGDYGYTF.

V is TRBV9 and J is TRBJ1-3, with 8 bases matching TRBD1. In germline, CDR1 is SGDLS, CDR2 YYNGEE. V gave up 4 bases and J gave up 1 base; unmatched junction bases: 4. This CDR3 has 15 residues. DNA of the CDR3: TGTGCCAGCAGCTTACGGACAGGGTCTGGAAACACCATATATTTT. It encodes CASSLRTGSGNTIYF.

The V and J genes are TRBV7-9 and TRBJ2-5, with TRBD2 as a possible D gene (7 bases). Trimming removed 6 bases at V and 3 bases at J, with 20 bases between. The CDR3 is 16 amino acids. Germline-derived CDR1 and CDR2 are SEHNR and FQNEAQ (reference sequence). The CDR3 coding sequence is TGTGCCAGCAGTCCTAAGGGGGGGCAGACTAAAGAGACCCAGTACTTC. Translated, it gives CASSPKGGQTKETQYF.

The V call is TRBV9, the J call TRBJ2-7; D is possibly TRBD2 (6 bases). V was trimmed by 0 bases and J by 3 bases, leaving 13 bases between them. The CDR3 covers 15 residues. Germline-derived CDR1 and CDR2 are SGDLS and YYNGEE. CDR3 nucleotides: TGTGCCAGCAGCGTAGGCCCGGGGGAGGACTACGAGCAGTACTTC. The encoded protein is CASSVGPGEDYEQYF. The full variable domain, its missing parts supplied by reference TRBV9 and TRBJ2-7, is DSGVTQTPKHLITATGQRVTLRCSPRSGDLSVYWYQQSLDQGLQFLIQYYNGEERAKGNILERFSAQQFPDLHSELNLSSLELGDSALYFCASSVGPGEDYEQYFGPGTRLTVT.